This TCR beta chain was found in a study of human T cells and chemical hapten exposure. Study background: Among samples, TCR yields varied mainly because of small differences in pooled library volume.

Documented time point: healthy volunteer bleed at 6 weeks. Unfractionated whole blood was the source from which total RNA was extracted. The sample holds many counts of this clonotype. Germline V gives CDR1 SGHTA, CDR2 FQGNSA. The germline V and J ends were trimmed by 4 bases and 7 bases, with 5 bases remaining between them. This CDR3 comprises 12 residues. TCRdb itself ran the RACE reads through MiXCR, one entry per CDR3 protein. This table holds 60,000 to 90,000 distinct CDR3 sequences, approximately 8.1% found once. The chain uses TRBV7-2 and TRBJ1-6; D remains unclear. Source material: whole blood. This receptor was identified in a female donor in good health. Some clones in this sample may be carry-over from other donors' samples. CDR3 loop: CASSSRNSPLHF. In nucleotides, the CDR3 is TGTGCCAGCAGCTCCCGAAATTCACCCCTCCACTTT.